The 24 T cell receptor beta chains below were found in one sample sequenced in a study of T cells in Graves' hyperthyroidism and ophthalmopathy. Amplified TCR beta CDR3 regions derived from RNA transcripts. HTBI primers were employed in a first-round RT-PCR of the TCR CDR3. Using its own MiXCR run on the multiplex PCR reads, TCRdb lists one record per CDR3 protein. The sample lists 250,000 or so distinct CDR3 sequences; about a sixth were seen once. Input material: blood. The receptors here all came from a woman younger than 30 with Graves' ophthalmopathy.

Worth noting for this clonotype: Relative to the germline gene, one junction end is altered; a read error may explain this. The chain couples TRBV19 to TRBJ2-6; 7 bases match TRBD1. Germline assignment: CDR1 LNHDA and CDR2 SQIVND (reference sequence). The CDR3 has 17 amino acids. The CDR3 loop is CASSIRGGWTGANVLIF. The DNA for the CDR3 is TGTGCCAGTAGTATACGAGGGGGCTGGACTGGGGCCAACGTCCTGATTTTC.

At least ten counts were recorded for this clonotype. The V call is TRBV5-6, the J call TRBJ2-7; TRBD2 matches at 7 bases. This CDR3 contains 15 residues. Trimming took 4 bases from V and 0 from J; bases not matched to a gene: 7. Germline V CDR1 and CDR2: SGHDT, YYEEEE. The CDR3 loop is CASSHSGTNSYEQYF. CDR3 nucleotides: TGTGCCAGCAGCCACAGCGGGACTAACTCCTACGAGCAGTACTTC.

Many counts were recorded for this clonotype. The chain links TRBV9 to TRBJ2-5, with a possible D match to TRBD2 (5 bases). The germline V gene has CDR1 SGDLS and CDR2 YYNGEE. This CDR3 contains 13 residues. The V end lost 0 bases, the J end lost 4 bases, and 7 bases lay between the germline ends. CDR3 loop: CASSVDEGETQYF. The CDR3 bases are TGTGCCAGCAGCGTAGACGAGGGAGAGACCCAGTACTTC.

The chain links TRBV28 to TRBJ2-1; 7 positions agree with TRBD2. CDR1 and CDR2 from the germline V gene are MDHEN and SYDVKM. The CDR3 sequence is 18 residues long. Germline trimming cut 3 bases from V and 5 bases from J; bases unmatched to any gene: 16. CDR3 DNA: TGTGCCAGCAGTTTCGCTCCTCCCCCCTCAGCGGGGCACAATGAGCAGTTCTTC. It encodes CASSFAPPPSAGHNEQFF. The variable domain in full, completed from reference TRBV28 and TRBJ2-1, reads DVKVTQSSRYLVKRTGEKVFLECVQDMDHENMFWYRQDPGLGLRLIYFSYDVKMKEKGDIPEGYSVSREKKERFSLILESASTNQTSMYLCASSFAPPPSAGHNEQFFGPGTRLTVL.

This clonotype came up many times. The chain joins TRBV7-9 to TRBJ2-6; D may be TRBD1 or TRBD2 (5 bases each). In germline, CDR1 is SEHNR, CDR2 FQNEAQ (reference sequence). The V gene lost 5 bases and the J gene lost 0 bases, with 11 bases spanning the gap. There are 16 residues in the CDR3. The CDR3 nucleotides are TGTGCCAGCAGCCGCTCAGGGAGCTCTGGGGCCAACGTCCTGACTTTC. Translated: CASSRSGSSGANVLTF.

This clonotype was seen many times. V is TRBV18 and J is TRBJ2-1, with TRBD1 identical over 9 bases. This CDR3 spans 15 amino acids. Per germline, CDR1 KGHSH and CDR2 LQKENI. V trimming: 1 base; J trimming: 4 bases; junction bases outside the gene matches: 2. The CDR3 reads CASSPQGTGYNEQFF. The CDR3 bases are TGTGCCAGCTCACCACAAGGGACAGGGTACAATGAGCAGTTCTTC. Together with reference TRBV18 and TRBJ2-1, the CDR3 gives the full variable domain: NAGVMQNPRHLVRRRGQEARLRCSPMKGHSHVYWYRQLPEEGLKFMVYLQKENIIDESGMPKERFSAEFPKEGPSILRIQQVVRGDSAAYFCASSPQGTGYNEQFFGPGTRLTVL.

With respect to this clonotype: A single base separates this from a much larger clone, so it may be a read error. This chain links TRBV12-5 with TRBJ2-1, with 11 bases that match TRBD2. The germline CDR1 and CDR2 sequences are LGHNT and FRNRAP. This CDR3 has 20 residues. Germline trimming cut 1 base from V and 2 bases from J; bases unmatched to any gene: 13. The CDR3 DNA is TGTGCTAGTGGTTTGGCCCAACTAGCGGGAGCCACTAGCGCCTACAATGAGCAGTTCTTC. This encodes CASGLAQLAGATSAYNEQFF.

The chain couples TRBV5-1 to TRBJ1-6; no definite D call. V shed 4 bases and J shed 7 bases, with 9 bases lying between them. CDR1 is SGHRS, CDR2 YFSETQ, per germline. The CDR3 consists of 13 residues. CDR3 DNA: TGCGCCAGCAGCGCTGAAGTAAATTCACCCCTCCACTTT. Its translation is CASSAEVNSPLHF.

This clonotype was detected many times. This chain links TRBV20-1 with TRBJ2-3, with TRBD2 matching 9 bases. Germline V lookup: CDR1 DFQATT, CDR2 SNEGSKA (reference sequence). V lost 3 bases, J lost 4 bases, and 2 bases stayed unmatched. The CDR3 spans 13 residues. CDR3 protein: CSARGTSPDTQYF. Here the CDR3 DNA reads TGCAGTGCTAGGGGGACTAGCCCAGATACGCAGTATTTT.

Ten or more counts support this clonotype. The chain joins TRBV20-1 to TRBJ1-1; D might be TRBD1 (5 bases). Trimming removed 3 bases from V and 6 bases from J, with 17 bases in between. Looked up from germline, CDR1 is DFQATT and CDR2 is SNEGSKA (reference sequence). The CDR3 runs 14 residues. CDR3 residues: CSASMPGRGAEAFF. The CDR3 region has the DNA TGCAGTGCTAGCATGCCTGGACGGGGCGCTGAAGCTTTCTTT.

This clonotype was seen many times. The CDR3 region is CASSQELGGARDTQYF. The DNA of the CDR3 is TGCGCCAGCAGCCAAGAACTCGGGGGGGCCCGGGATACGCAGTATTTT. The chain recombines TRBV4-1 with TRBJ2-3; 8 positions match TRBD2. Germline lookup yields CDR1 MGHRA and CDR2 YSYEKL. The CDR3 covers 16 residues. The trim removed 0 bases at V and 6 bases at J, leaving 8 bases unmatched.

This clonotype came up many times. The chain carries TRBV6-2 or TRBV6-3 and TRBJ2-7; TRBD2 agrees at 8 bases. V gave up 2 bases and J gave up 1 base; unmatched junction bases: 13. This CDR3 is 18 amino acids long. Germline CDR1 is MNHEY and CDR2 is SVGEGT. In DNA, the CDR3 is TGTGCCAGCAGTTACGGTCGGGAGGGGTTGGCCCGTTCCTACGAGCAGTACTTC. It is translated as CASSYGREGLARSYEQYF.

This chain links TRBV19 with TRBJ2-6; D gene uncertain. The length of the CDR3 is 13 residues. V lost 7 bases and J 0 bases, leaving 4 bases between the germline ends. Germline lookup yields CDR1 LNHDA and CDR2 SQIVND (reference sequence). CDR3 DNA sequence: TGTGCCAGTACGGTCTCTGGGGCCAACGTCCTGACTTTC. Its translation is CASTVSGANVLTF.

This clonotype appeared many times. The J gene is TRBJ1-5, the V gene TRBV10-2; TRBD1 matches 8 bases. Germline values: CDR1 WSHSY, CDR2 SAAADI. With 5 bases clipped from V and 7 bases from J, the junction kept 7 bases outside the gene matches. The CDR3 extends over 14 amino acids. CDR3 bases: TGCGCCAGCAGTCGTGGACAGGGTGGACAGCCCCAGCATTTT. This gives the protein CASSRGQGGQPQHF.

V is TRBV18 and J is TRBJ1-2; D gene ambiguous. Germline V lookup: CDR1 KGHSH, CDR2 LQKENI. The ends were cut back, 2 bases at V and 2 bases at J, with 6 bases in the middle. This CDR3 contains 13 residues. CDR3 bases: TGTGCCAGCTCACCAGAATCCAACTATGGCTACACCTTC. It yields the protein CASSPESNYGYTF.

This clonotype appeared many times. The chain carries TRBV20-1 and TRBJ2-3, with TRBD2 identical over 7 bases. The germline gives CDR1 DFQATT, CDR2 SNEGSKA (reference sequence). The CDR3 sequence is 16 residues long. The trim removed 1 base at V and 2 bases at J, leaving 9 bases unmatched. CDR3 coding DNA: TGCAGTGCTAGAGTGGAGCGGGACTTTTACACAGATACGCAGTATTTT. Its protein product is CSARVERDFYTDTQYF.

This rearrangement joins TRBV20-1 to TRBJ2-2, with no clear D. The CDR3 runs 13 residues. In germline, CDR1 is DFQATT, CDR2 SNEGSKA (reference sequence). V lost 1 base, J lost 1 base, and 4 bases lay in between. CDR3 residues: CSARVGNTGELFF. CDR3 bases: TGCAGTGCTAGAGTAGGGAACACCGGGGAGCTGTTTTTT.

This clonotype was detected ten times or more. CDR3 loop: CASSPRQSANYGYTF. The CDR3 DNA follows: TGTGCCAGCAGCCCCCGACAGTCCGCCAACTATGGCTACACCTTC. The chain is built from TRBV9 and TRBJ1-2; TRBD1 might be the D (5 bases). The germline V gene has CDR1 SGDLS and CDR2 YYNGEE. There are 15 residues in the CDR3. V lost 4 bases and J lost 2, with 15 bases in between.

The genes are TRBV11-2 and TRBJ2-6; maybe TRBD1 (6 bases). The length of the CDR3 is 18 residues. V lost 3 bases and J lost 1, with 16 bases in between. In germline, CDR1 is SGHAT, CDR2 FQNNGV. The DNA of the CDR3 is TGTGCCAGCAGCTTTTTGACAGGATCGGGATCTGGGGCCAACGTCCTGACTTTC. Translated: CASSFLTGSGSGANVLTF.

This clonotype was detected many times. This chain joins TRBV30 and TRBJ2-3; 9 nucleotides line up with TRBD2. CDR3 length equals 15 residues. The germline V gene encodes CDR1 GTSNPN and CDR2 SVGIG (reference sequence). V shed 0 bases, J shed 8 bases, and the junction held 9 bases outside the gene matches. CDR3 DNA: TGTGCCTGGAGTGTACGCGGCGGGGGGGCTGGTACGCAGTATTTT. Residues: CAWSVRGGGAGTQYF.

This clonotype was counted at least ten times. This sequence joins TRBV4-2 and TRBJ1-1; D is undetermined. V shed 0 bases and J shed 0 bases, with 11 bases lying between them. Germline V gene data show CDR1 as LGHNA and CDR2 as YNFKEQ. The length of the CDR3 is 16 residues. The DNA for the CDR3 is TGTGCCAGCAGCCAAGATCACGGGCAGCTGAACACTGAAGCTTTCTTT. Protein product: CASSQDHGQLNTEAFF.

This clonotype was picked up many times. The chain couples TRBV29-1 to TRBJ1-1, with D maybe TRBD1 (6 bases). This CDR3 region has 14 residues. Trimming shortened V by 1 base and J by 1 base, and 10 bases separated the two germline ends. Germline V gene sequence: CDR1 SQVTM, CDR2 ANQGSEA. CDR3 region: CSVEAWTANTEAFF. The CDR3 region has the DNA TGCAGCGTTGAAGCATGGACAGCGAACACTGAAGCTTTCTTT.

The chain carries TRBV6-1 and TRBJ2-7; 9 positions agree with TRBD1. The length of the CDR3 is 14 residues. Germline values: CDR1 MNHNS, CDR2 SASEGT. V lost 6 bases, J lost 7 bases, and 10 bases stayed unmatched. CDR3 in amino acids: CASRGGQGAGEQYF. In DNA, the CDR3 is TGTGCCAGCAGGGGGGGACAGGGTGCAGGTGAGCAGTACTTC.

With respect to this clonotype: Since a much larger clone is just one base distant, this may be a read error. The chain joins TRBV7-3 to TRBJ2-2; perhaps TRBD2 as D (5 bases). Germline lookup yields CDR1 SGHTA and CDR2 FQGTGA. The CDR3 contains 15 residues. The CDR3 DNA sequence: TGTGCCAGCAGCTCGTGGACCCTGAGTACCGGGGAGCTGGTTTTT. Its protein product is CASSSWTLSTGELVF.